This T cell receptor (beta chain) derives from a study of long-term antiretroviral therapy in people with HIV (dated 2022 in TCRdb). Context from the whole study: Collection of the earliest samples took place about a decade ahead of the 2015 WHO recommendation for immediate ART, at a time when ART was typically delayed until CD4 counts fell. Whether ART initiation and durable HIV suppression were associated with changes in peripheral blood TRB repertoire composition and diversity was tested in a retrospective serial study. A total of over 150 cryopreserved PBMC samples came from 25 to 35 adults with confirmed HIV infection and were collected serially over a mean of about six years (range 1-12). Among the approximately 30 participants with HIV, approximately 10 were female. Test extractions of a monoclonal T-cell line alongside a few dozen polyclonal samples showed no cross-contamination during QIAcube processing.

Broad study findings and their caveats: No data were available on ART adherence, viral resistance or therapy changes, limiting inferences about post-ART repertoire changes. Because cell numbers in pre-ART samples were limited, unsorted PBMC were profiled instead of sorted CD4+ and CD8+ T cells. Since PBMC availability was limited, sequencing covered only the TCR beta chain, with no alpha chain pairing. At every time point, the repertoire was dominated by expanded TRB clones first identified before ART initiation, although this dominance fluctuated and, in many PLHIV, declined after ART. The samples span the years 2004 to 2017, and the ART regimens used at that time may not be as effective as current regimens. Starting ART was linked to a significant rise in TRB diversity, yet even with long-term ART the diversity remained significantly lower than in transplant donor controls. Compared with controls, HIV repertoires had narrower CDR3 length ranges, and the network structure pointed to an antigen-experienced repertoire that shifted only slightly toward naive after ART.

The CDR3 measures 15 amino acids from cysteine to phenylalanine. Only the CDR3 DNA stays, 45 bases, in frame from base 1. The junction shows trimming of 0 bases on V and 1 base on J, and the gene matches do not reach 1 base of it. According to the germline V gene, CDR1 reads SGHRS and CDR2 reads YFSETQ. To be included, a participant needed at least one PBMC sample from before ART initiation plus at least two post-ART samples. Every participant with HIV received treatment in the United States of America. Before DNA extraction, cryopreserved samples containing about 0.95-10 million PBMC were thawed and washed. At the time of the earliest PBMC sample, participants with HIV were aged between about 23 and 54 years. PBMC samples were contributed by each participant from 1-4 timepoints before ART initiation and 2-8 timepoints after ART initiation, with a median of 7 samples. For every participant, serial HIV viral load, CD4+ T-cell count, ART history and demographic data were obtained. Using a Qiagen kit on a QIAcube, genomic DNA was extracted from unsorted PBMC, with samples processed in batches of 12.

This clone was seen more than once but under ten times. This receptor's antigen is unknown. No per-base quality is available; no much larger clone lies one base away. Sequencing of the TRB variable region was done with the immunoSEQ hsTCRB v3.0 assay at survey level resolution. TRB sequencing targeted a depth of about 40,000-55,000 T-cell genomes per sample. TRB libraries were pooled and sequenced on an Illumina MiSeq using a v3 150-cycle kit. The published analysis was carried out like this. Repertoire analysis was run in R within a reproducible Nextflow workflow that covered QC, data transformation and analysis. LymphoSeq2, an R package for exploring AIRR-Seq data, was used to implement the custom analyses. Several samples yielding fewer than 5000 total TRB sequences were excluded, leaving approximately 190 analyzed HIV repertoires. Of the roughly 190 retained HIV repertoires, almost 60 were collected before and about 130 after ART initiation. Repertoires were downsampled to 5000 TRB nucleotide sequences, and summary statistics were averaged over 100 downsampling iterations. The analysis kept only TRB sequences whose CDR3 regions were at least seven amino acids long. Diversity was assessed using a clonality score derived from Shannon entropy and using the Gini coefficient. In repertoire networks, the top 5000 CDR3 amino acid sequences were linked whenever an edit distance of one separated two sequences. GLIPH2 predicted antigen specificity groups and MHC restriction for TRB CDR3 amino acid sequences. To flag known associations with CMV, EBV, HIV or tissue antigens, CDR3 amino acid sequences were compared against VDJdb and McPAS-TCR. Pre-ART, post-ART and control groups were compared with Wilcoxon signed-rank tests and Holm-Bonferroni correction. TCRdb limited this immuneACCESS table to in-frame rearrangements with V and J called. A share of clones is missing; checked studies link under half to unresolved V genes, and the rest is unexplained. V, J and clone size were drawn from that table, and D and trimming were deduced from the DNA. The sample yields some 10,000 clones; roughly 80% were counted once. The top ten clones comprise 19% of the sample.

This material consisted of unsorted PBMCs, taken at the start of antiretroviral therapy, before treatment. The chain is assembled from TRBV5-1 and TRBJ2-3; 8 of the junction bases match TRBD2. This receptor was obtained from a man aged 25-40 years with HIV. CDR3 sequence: CASSLDGGGTDTQYF. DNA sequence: TGCGCCAGCAGCTTGGACGGGGGGGGCACAGATACGCAGTATTTT.